The 17 T cell receptor beta chains listed next were all sequenced from one sample in a study of identical twins. MiXCR was run by TCRdb on the 5' RACE reads, yielding one entry per CDR3 protein. Among about 470,000 distinct CDR3 sequences listed, more than 20% were seen once. These data were likewise used in another study, on T cells expressing NK-cell markers.

Sequencing was carried out using CD4+ T cells sorted from blood. These receptors were collected from a woman aged 18-29 years in good health.

The chain links TRBV2 to TRBJ1-1, with a possible D match to TRBD1 (5 bases). The CDR3 runs to 11 residues. Trimming stripped 11 bases from V and 4 bases from J, with 11 bases between. Germline V CDR1 and CDR2: SNHLY, FYNNEI. The CDR3 loop reads CARGVGTEAFF. For the CDR3, the DNA is TGTGCCCGGGGGGTTGGCACTGAAGCTTTCTTT.

This chain links TRBV12-3 or TRBV12-4 with TRBJ2-1, with 13 bases matching TRBD2. Trimming at V came to 4 bases and at J to 8 bases, leaving 5 bases not matched to a gene. CDR3 length: 15 amino acids. CDR3 protein: CASSWRTSGSHEQFF. As DNA, the CDR3 is TGTGCCAGCAGTTGGAGGACTAGCGGGAGTCATGAGCAGTTCTTC.

Many counts were recorded for this clonotype. The chain combines TRBV7-2 with TRBJ1-2; D uncertain. The CDR3 sequence is 12 residues long. From germline, CDR1 is SGHTA and CDR2 FQGNSA. The V end lost 3 bases, the J end lost 2 bases, and 4 bases lay between the germline ends. For the CDR3, the DNA is TGTGCCAGCAGCTTCGGGAACTATGGCTACACCTTC. Translation: CASSFGNYGYTF.

The chain combines TRBV10-1 with TRBJ2-2, with D possibly TRBD2 on 5 matching bases. V was trimmed by 5 bases and J by 3 bases, leaving 16 bases between them. Germline V gene data show CDR1 as WNHNN and CDR2 as SYGVQD (reference sequence). The CDR3 is 16 amino acids. The CDR3 DNA sequence: TGCGCCAGCAGTCAAGGACGGGGATGGGACACCGGGGAGCTGTTTTTT. Its protein is CASSQGRGWDTGELFF.

The J gene is TRBJ2-7, the V gene TRBV7-2; D gene unclear. Between the trimmed V and J ends, which lost 9 bases and 3 bases, there was a span of 9 bases. The CDR3 runs to 11 residues. CDR1 is SGHTA and CDR2 is FQGNSA in the germline V gene. In nucleotides, the CDR3 is TGTGCCAGTGCGAACCACTACGAGCAGTACTTC. This translates into CASANHYEQYF.

The V call is TRBV5-4, the J call TRBJ1-4; D ambiguous. In germline, CDR1 is SGHNT, CDR2 YYREEE (reference sequence). V gave up 4 bases and J gave up 11 bases, with 15 bases separating them. This CDR3 region has 13 residues. CDR3 bases: TGTGCCAGCAGCGACCCTTCCGGCAGCAAACTGTTTTTT. Protein sequence: CASSDPSGSKLFF.

The chain uses TRBV7-2 and TRBJ2-7; D unresolved. This CDR3 comprises 14 residues. CDR1 and CDR2 (germline): SGHTA, FQGNSA. The ends were cut back, 5 bases at V and 12 bases at J, with 23 bases in the middle. This chain's CDR3 is CASSRSPDALSMYF. The CDR3 bases are TGTGCCAGCAGCCGTTCCCCCGATGCTTTGAGTATGTACTTC.

The sample holds a few counts of this clonotype. The V call is TRBV20-1, the J call TRBJ2-5; 8 bases fit TRBD2. This CDR3 region has 16 residues. With 0 bases clipped from V and 2 bases from J, the junction kept 8 bases outside the gene matches. The V gene's germline CDR1 is DFQATT and CDR2 SNEGSKA (reference sequence). CDR3 sequence: CSARDPGQRGQETQYF. The CDR3 DNA is TGCAGTGCTAGAGACCCTGGTCAGCGGGGGCAAGAGACCCAGTACTTC.

For the CDR3, the DNA is TGTGCCAGCAGTCGAATCGACCAAGGAGTCTCACCCCTCCACTTT. Protein: CASSRIDQGVSPLHF. The V gene is TRBV6-1, the J gene TRBJ1-6; the D is unclear. The V gene lost 5 bases and the J gene lost 10 bases, with 18 bases spanning the gap. This CDR3 is built from 15 residues. CDR1 and CDR2 (germline): MNHNS, SASEGT.

This clonotype was detected a few times. V usage is TRBV6-2 or TRBV6-3 and J usage is TRBJ2-2, with 14 bases fitting TRBD2. Trimming removed 2 bases from V and 5 bases from J; junction bases left unmatched: 10. Germline V gene data show CDR1 as MNHEY and CDR2 as SVGEGT. This CDR3 is 19 amino acids long. The CDR3 DNA follows: TGTGCCAGCAGTTACCTTATCGGGACTAGCGGGAGAGGGACCGGGGAGCTGTTTTTT. Translation: CASSYLIGTSGRGTGELFF.

The chain joins TRBV20-1 to TRBJ2-5; 7 bases align to TRBD2. The length of the CDR3 is 14 residues. Trimming at V came to 1 base and at J to 5 bases, leaving 7 bases not matched to a gene. The germline V gene has CDR1 DFQATT and CDR2 SNEGSKA (reference sequence). This chain's CDR3 is CSARVEPGGETQYF. The CDR3 DNA is TGCAGTGCTAGAGTCGAACCCGGGGGGGAGACCCAGTACTTC.

This clonotype was seen more than once but under ten times. V is TRBV4-3 and J is TRBJ1-5, with D unclear. V was cut by 0 bases and J by 7 bases, with 13 bases left in between. The germline gives CDR1 LGHNA, CDR2 YSLEER. The CDR3 spans 15 residues. CDR3 sequence: CASSQDGHDEQPQHF. The CDR3 region has the DNA TGCGCCAGCAGCCAAGATGGGCATGATGAGCAGCCCCAGCATTTT.

This clonotype has just a few counts. The rearrangement uses TRBV5-1 and TRBJ2-1; either TRBD1 or TRBD2 may supply D (6 bases each). CDR3 length: 17 residues. Germline assignment: CDR1 SGHRS and CDR2 YFSETQ. The V end lost 1 base, the J end lost 4 bases, and 18 bases lay between the germline ends. CDR3 nucleotides: TGCGCCAGCAGCTTGCCCCTTTCGGGGGCTACTTACAATGAGCAGTTCTTC. Translated, it gives CASSLPLSGATYNEQFF.

This clonotype has a handful of counts. The chain is built from TRBV12-3 or TRBV12-4 and TRBJ2-7, with D uncertain. Trimming stripped 5 bases from V and 0 bases from J, with 14 bases between. The CDR3 spans 15 residues. The CDR3 nucleotides read TGTGCCAGCAGTCCCACGACCTTGAGCTCCTACGAGCAGTACTTC. Translating it yields CASSPTTLSSYEQYF.

Notes on this clonotype: Being one base from a much bigger clone, this may be a read error. This chain connects TRBV5-1 to TRBJ2-1, with 10 bases aligning to TRBD1. CDR1 is SGHRS, CDR2 YFSETQ, per germline. The CDR3 covers 15 residues. Trimming took 3 bases from V and 0 from J; bases not matched to a gene: 0. The CDR3 here is CASSWTGGSYNEQFF. The DNA of the CDR3 is TGCGCCAGCAGCTGGACAGGGGGCTCCTACAATGAGCAGTTCTTC. Full variable domain (outside the CDR3, taken from reference TRBV5-1 and TRBJ2-1): KAGVTQTPRYLIKTRGQQVTLSCSPISGHRSVSWYQQTPGQGLQFLFEYFSETQRNKGNFPGRFSGRQFSNSRSEMNVSTLELGDSALYLCASSWTGGSYNEQFFGPGTRLTVL.

This clonotype was seen ten or more times. The chain recombines TRBV5-1 with TRBJ1-2; 8 bases align to TRBD1. This CDR3 comprises 14 residues. Per germline, CDR1 SGHRS and CDR2 YFSETQ. The J segment lost 4 bases and the V segment lost 4 bases, leaving 6 bases of the junction unmatched. CDR3 coding DNA: TGCGCCAGCAGCATGGGACAGGCCACCTATGGCTACACCTTC. It translates to CASSMGQATYGYTF. Together with reference TRBV5-1 and TRBJ1-2, the CDR3 gives the full variable domain: KAGVTQTPRYLIKTRGQQVTLSCSPISGHRSVSWYQQTPGQGLQFLFEYFSETQRNKGNFPGRFSGRQFSNSRSEMNVSTLELGDSALYLCASSMGQATYGYTFGSGTRLTVV.

This clonotype was observed many times. This rearrangement joins TRBV7-2 to TRBJ1-1; 7 positions match TRBD1. V shed 6 bases, J shed 2 bases, and the junction held 6 bases outside the gene matches. Germline-derived CDR1 and CDR2 are SGHTA and FQGNSA. The CDR3 covers 14 residues. The CDR3: CASRRQGRNTEAFF. CDR3 DNA sequence: TGTGCCAGCAGGCGACAGGGACGAAACACTGAAGCTTTCTTT.